This entry concerns a single T cell receptor beta chain. Its antigen is currently unknown. The CDR3 totals 16 residues. V shed 0 bases and J 1 base; nucleotides not matched to a gene: 5. Germline V gene sequence: CDR1 LGHNA, CDR2 YNFKEQ. Profiled with immunoSEQ multiplex PCR; TCRdb holds only in-frame clones, not every one. The data show approximately 67,000 clones, under 85% seen once. This specimen comes from a study of OX40 agonist ivuxolimab in advanced cancers. General study findings and limits: Expanded clones were, on average, more numerous in CD8+ T cells than in CD4+.

The material sequenced was CD4+ or CD8+ T cells sorted from blood, taken in a trial of the OX40 agonist ivuxolimab. This chain connects TRBV4-2 to TRBJ2-7; 8 nucleotides match TRBD2. The receptor comes from an adult with an advanced solid tumor such as melanoma, head and neck, liver or kidney cancer. The CDR3 loop is CASSQDLAGISYEQYF. For the CDR3, the DNA is TGTGCCAGCAGCCAAGATCTAGCGGGTATTTCCTACGAGCAGTACTTC.